Presented here are 24 T cell receptor beta chains from one specimen sequenced in a study of cytomegalovirus exposure and HLA in healthy donors. The PCR was carried out with 60 Vbeta primers and 13 Jbeta primers. Method: immunoSEQ multiplex PCR; TCRdb's copy keeps in-frame clones and lacks some. The data hold around 100,000 clones, with roughly 70% observed a single time. The sample consisted of PBMCs. These receptors originate from a man in his forties or fifties in good health and CMV-seronegative.

The chain uses TRBV20-1 and TRBJ2-5; no reliable D call. V was clipped by 5 bases and J by 5 bases, with 9 bases between them. The CDR3 spans 11 residues. The V gene's germline CDR1 is DFQATT and CDR2 SNEGSKA (reference sequence). The CDR3 DNA reads TGCAGTGCTGAGGAGTGGGAGACCCAGTACTTC. Amino acid sequence: CSAEEWETQYF.

The CDR3 DNA reads TGTGCCAGCAGTGCGTACGTGTCAGGGGAGGATACGCAGTATTTT. As protein: CASSAYVSGEDTQYF. The rearrangement joins TRBV25-1 to TRBJ2-3, with D possibly matching TRBD1 (6 bases). V lost 4 bases, J lost 6 bases, and 17 bases lay in between. The CDR3 spans 15 residues. Germline loops: CDR1 MGHDK, CDR2 SYGVNS.

The chain employs TRBV6-5 and TRBJ1-5; the D gene is possibly TRBD1 (6 bases). The CDR3 spans 13 residues. Germline V gene sequence: CDR1 MNHEY, CDR2 SVGAGI. The V gene lost 5 bases and the J gene lost 4 bases, with 9 bases spanning the gap. CDR3: CASSRQENQPQHF. CDR3 DNA: TGTGCCAGCAGTCGACAGGAAAATCAGCCCCAGCATTTT.

The rearrangement joins TRBV4-1 to TRBJ2-2; 9 positions agree with TRBD2. Germline CDR1 MGHRA, CDR2 YSYEKL. CDR3 length: 18 residues. J was trimmed by 3 bases and V by 0 bases; bases with no gene match: 8. The CDR3 loop is CASSQDTASGEYTGELFF. The CDR3 DNA sequence: TGCGCCAGCAGCCAAGATACGGCTAGCGGGGAGTACACCGGGGAGCTGTTTTTT.

J is TRBJ2-3 and V is TRBV19, with TRBD2 matching over 9 bases. Germline-derived CDR1 and CDR2 are LNHDA and SQIVND (reference sequence). The V gene end was trimmed by 7 bases and the J gene end by 6 bases; junction bases not matched to a gene: 5. This CDR3 is built from 13 residues. In DNA form, the CDR3 reads TGTGCCAGTAAGGCGGGGGGGTGGGATACGCAGTATTTT. It is translated as CASKAGGWDTQYF.

This clone was seen a few times. V gene TRBV9 combines with J gene TRBJ2-7, with 8 bases matching TRBD2. J gave up 3 bases and V 0 bases, and 8 bases lay outside the gene matches. This CDR3 is 16 amino acids long. Germline V gene lookup returns CDR1 SGDLS and CDR2 YYNGEE. CDR3 bases: TGTGCCAGCAGCGTAGACGGCGCGGGGGGAGACTACGAGCAGTACTTC. Its protein is CASSVDGAGGDYEQYF.

CDR3 in amino acids: CASGGTGSMFF. CDR3 nucleotides: TGTGCCAGCGGCGGGACAGGGTCTATGTTCTTC. The chain combines TRBV2 with TRBJ2-1; 9 bases align to TRBD1. The V gene's germline CDR1 is SNHLY and CDR2 FYNNEI. The CDR3 sequence is 11 residues long. V lost 8 bases and J lost 15; bases outside the gene matches: 8.

This clone was seen a few times. The chain joins TRBV11-3 to TRBJ2-7; maybe TRBD1 (5 bases). Germline values: CDR1 SGHNT, CDR2 YENEEA. This CDR3 contains 14 residues. Trimming removed 3 bases from V and 10 bases from J, with 19 bases in between. CDR3 nucleotide sequence: TGTGCCAGCAGCTTGGGCCCAGGGAACCCCCTCCAGTACTTC. Translated, it gives CASSLGPGNPLQYF.

This sequence joins TRBV5-3 and TRBJ1-6, with 8 bases matching TRBD1. TRBV5-3 carries the ORF label, with uncertain function. Unmatched junction bases numbered 9, after V lost 7 bases and J lost 6 bases. The length of the CDR3 is 15 residues. CDR3 DNA sequence: TGTGCCAGAGGGTTAATGGGACAGGCTAATTCACCCCTCCACTTT. It encodes CARGLMGQANSPLHF.

This clone was counted between two and nine times. The rearrangement links TRBV28 to TRBJ1-2; 11 bases match TRBD1. The length of the CDR3 is 16 residues. Germline V gene sequence: CDR1 MDHEN, CDR2 SYDVKM. The V and J ends lost 7 bases and 4 bases, in that order; junction bases with no gene match: 11. The CDR3 loop is CASTTGTGGGVYGYTF. The CDR3 DNA reads TGTGCCAGCACCACCGGGACAGGGGGGGGAGTCTATGGCTACACCTTC.

V gene TRBV5-1 combines with J gene TRBJ2-5, with TRBD2 matching over 15 bases. The V and J ends lost 4 bases and 2 bases, in that order; junction bases with no gene match: 6. Looked up from germline, CDR1 is SGHRS and CDR2 is YFSETQ. There are 17 residues in the CDR3. Here the CDR3 reads CASSPGTSGRTQETQYF. DNA for the CDR3: TGCGCCAGCAGCCCAGGGACTAGCGGGAGGACTCAAGAGACCCAGTACTTC.

The V gene is TRBV4-3, the J gene TRBJ1-2; 8 nucleotides match TRBD1. The V and J ends lost 0 bases and 7 bases, in that order; junction bases with no gene match: 10. CDR1 is LGHNA and CDR2 is YSLEER in the germline V gene. The CDR3 has 16 residues. The CDR3 loop reads CASSQDLWTGRRGYTF. Written as DNA, the CDR3 is TGCGCCAGCAGCCAAGACCTGTGGACAGGGCGACGTGGCTACACCTTC.

This sequence joins TRBV6-5 and TRBJ2-5; TRBD1 agrees at 8 bases. With V trimmed by 6 bases and J by 3 bases, 3 bases remained unmatched. This CDR3 is built from 13 residues. CDR1 is MNHEY and CDR2 is SVGAGI in the germline V gene. DNA of the CDR3: TGTGCCAGCAGGTTGACAGGGGAAGAGACCCAGTACTTC. The encoded protein is CASRLTGEETQYF.

The rearrangement links TRBV6-1 to TRBJ1-5, with a weak D call TRBD1 (5 bases). Trimming cost V 5 bases and J 7 bases, with 18 bases left between them. This CDR3 has 15 residues. Germline V gene lookup returns CDR1 MNHNS and CDR2 SASEGT. Here the CDR3 reads CASSTTSNRLQPQHF. CDR3 bases: TGTGCCAGCAGTACCACTTCTAACAGGCTACAGCCCCAGCATTTT.

V usage is TRBV7-6 and J usage is TRBJ2-3; TRBD2 agrees at 7 bases. Trimming at V came to 1 base and at J to 3 bases, leaving 7 bases not matched to a gene. The CDR3 has 16 residues. Germline CDR1 SGHVS, CDR2 FNYEAQ. The CDR3 loop is CASSLGVAGVTDTQYF. CDR3 coding DNA: TGTGCCAGCAGCTTAGGAGTAGCGGGTGTAACAGATACGCAGTATTTT.

This clone appeared a single time. The chain links TRBV11-2 to TRBJ2-7; 9 bases map to TRBD1. V was pared by 5 bases and J by 2 bases, with 4 bases of the junction left unmatched. Germline V gene lookup returns CDR1 SGHAT and CDR2 FQNNGV. The CDR3 has 14 residues. The CDR3 sequence: CASSPGTGTYEQYF. The CDR3 DNA follows: TGTGCCAGCAGCCCGGGGACAGGGACCTACGAGCAGTACTTC.

V is TRBV14 and J is TRBJ1-2; 10 nucleotides match TRBD1. This CDR3 spans 16 amino acids. Germline V lookup: CDR1 SGHDN, CDR2 FVKESK. Trimming removed 2 bases from V and 4 bases from J; junction bases left unmatched: 7. Here the CDR3 DNA reads TGTGCCAGCAGCCAAAGACAGGGGGCAGGTCGCTATGGCTACACCTTC. Translated, it gives CASSQRQGAGRYGYTF.

CDR3 region: CASSLGPAGDTEAFF. CDR3 nucleotides: TGTGCCAGCAGCTTGGGTCCCGCCGGGGACACTGAAGCTTTCTTT. This chain connects TRBV11-3 to TRBJ1-1; D is uncertain. The CDR3 extends over 15 amino acids. Germline V gene lookup returns CDR1 SGHNT and CDR2 YENEEA. Trimming shortened V by 3 bases and J by 3 bases, and 14 bases separated the two germline ends.

This chain uses TRBV5-6 with TRBJ1-2; D not certain. Between the trimmed V and J ends, which lost 4 bases and 6 bases, there was a span of 22 bases. This CDR3 has 16 amino acids. Germline V gene sequence: CDR1 SGHDT, CDR2 YYEEEE. CDR3 sequence (DNA): TGTGCCAGCAGCCCTCCGACGGACCTGGACTGGCATGGCTACACCTTC. Protein: CASSPPTDLDWHGYTF.

The CDR3, as DNA: TGTGCCAGCAGCGTGGACAGGTCCAACTATGGCTACACCTTC. It encodes CASSVDRSNYGYTF. V gene TRBV9 combines with J gene TRBJ1-2; 7 bases agree with TRBD1. Per germline, CDR1 SGDLS and CDR2 YYNGEE. The length of the CDR3 is 14 residues. After removal of 2 bases from V and 2 bases from J, the junction contained 3 bases not matched to a gene.

V usage is TRBV5-1 and J usage is TRBJ2-3, with 7 bases fitting TRBD2. Losses at the gene ends were 5 bases for V and 2 bases for J; bases not matched to a gene: 8. The CDR3 contains 15 residues. Per germline, CDR1 SGHRS and CDR2 YFSETQ. CDR3 in DNA: TGCGCCAGCAGTCTAACGGCGGGGGTCACAGATACGCAGTATTTT. Translation: CASSLTAGVTDTQYF.

The chain links TRBV5-1 to TRBJ2-2; 7 nucleotides line up with TRBD1. In germline, CDR1 is SGHRS, CDR2 YFSETQ. The CDR3 spans 16 residues. After removal of 0 bases from V and 0 bases from J, the junction contained 2 bases not matched to a gene. The CDR3 protein is CASSLETGTNTGELFF. CDR3 sequence (DNA): TGCGCCAGCAGCTTGGAGACAGGGACGAACACCGGGGAGCTGTTTTTT. The full variable domain, completed using reference TRBV5-1 and TRBJ2-2, is KAGVTQTPRYLIKTRGQQVTLSCSPISGHRSVSWYQQTPGQGLQFLFEYFSETQRNKGNFPGRFSGRQFSNSRSEMNVSTLELGDSALYLCASSLETGTNTGELFFGEGSRLTVL.

This chain links TRBV28 with TRBJ1-1; no firm D call. Germline V gene data show CDR1 as MDHEN and CDR2 as SYDVKM. Trimming stripped 8 bases from V and 8 bases from J, with 21 bases between. This CDR3 is 14 amino acids long. The CDR3 here is CASSFGHNGGEAFF. The CDR3 DNA is TGTGCCAGCTCCTTTGGGCACAATGGAGGAGAAGCTTTCTTT.

Concerning this clone: The sample carries other DNA sequences with the same CDR3. The rearrangement links TRBV7-2 to TRBJ2-7; D ambiguous. The CDR3 is 11 residues long. Germline lookup yields CDR1 SGHTA and CDR2 FQGNSA. V dropped 5 bases and J dropped 2 bases, with 4 bases sitting between them. The DNA of the CDR3 is TGTGCCAGCAGCCGAGCCTACGAGCAGTACTTC. Translated: CASSRAYEQYF.